What follows are 15 T cell receptor beta chains derived from one specimen sequenced in a study of blood T cell repertoires in COVID-19. Libraries were prepared by immunoSEQ multiplex PCR; TCRdb keeps only in-frame clonotypes and omits some of them. The sample consists of about 200,000 clones, roughly 90% of them appearing once. The sample taken for sequencing was peripheral blood. The receptors derive from a man in his fifties or sixties with acute or convalescent COVID-19.

The rearrangement uses TRBV18 and TRBJ2-1; a possible D gene is TRBD1 (6 bases). V was shortened by 1 base and J by 5 bases, with 15 bases between the two germline ends. Per the germline V gene, CDR1 is KGHSH and CDR2 is LQKENI. The CDR3 loop spans 16 amino acids. The CDR3 loop is CASSPLQGLGNNEQFF. Here the CDR3 DNA reads TGTGCCAGCTCACCACTACAGGGTTTGGGGAACAATGAGCAGTTCTTC.

The chain uses TRBV4-2 and TRBJ2-5, with TRBD1 as a possible D gene (6 bases). From germline, CDR1 is LGHNA and CDR2 YNFKEQ. Trimming took 4 bases from V and 4 from J, leaving 13 bases between them. This CDR3 contains 14 residues. DNA of the CDR3: TGTGCCAGCAGCCGCCTGACAGGCCCAGAGACCCAGTACTTC. As protein: CASSRLTGPETQYF.

The V gene is TRBV5-1, the J gene TRBJ2-3; 8 positions agree with TRBD2. V shed 0 bases and J 2 bases; nucleotides not matched to a gene: 5. This CDR3 is built from 16 residues. The V gene's germline CDR1 is SGHRS and CDR2 YFSETQ. Written as DNA, the CDR3 is TGCGCCAGCAGCTTGGCTGGCGGGGGGAACACAGATACGCAGTATTTT. It specifies CASSLAGGGNTDTQYF.

The chain employs TRBV7-2 and TRBJ2-7, with 10 positions matching TRBD2. Looked up from germline, CDR1 is SGHTA and CDR2 is FQGNSA. V gave up 1 base and J gave up 2 bases; unmatched junction bases: 5. This CDR3 has 16 amino acids. CDR3 coding DNA: TGTGCCAGCAGCTTAGGGCTAGCGGGAGCGGCCTACGAGCAGTACTTC. Translated: CASSLGLAGAAYEQYF.

The chain recombines TRBV4-1 with TRBJ1-1, with D unclear. V gave up 1 base and J gave up 0 bases, with 6 bases separating them. Germline V lookup: CDR1 MGHRA, CDR2 YSYEKL. The length of the CDR3 is 14 residues. Here the CDR3 reads CASSQVSVNTEAFF. CDR3 nucleotides: TGCGCCAGCAGCCAAGTATCCGTGAACACTGAAGCTTTCTTT.

The V call is TRBV2, the J call TRBJ1-1; D gene uncertain. Germline V gene lookup returns CDR1 SNHLY and CDR2 FYNNEI. CDR3 length: 15 residues. Trimming stripped 4 bases from V and 0 bases from J, with 12 bases between. Written as DNA, the CDR3 is TGTGCCAGCAGTGGTAACAGCTTAATGAACACTGAAGCTTTCTTT. This encodes CASSGNSLMNTEAFF.

Concerning this clone: This CDR3 is also generated by other DNA sequences in the sample. In DNA, the CDR3 is TGTGCCAGCAGTTCAGGACAGGGGGACTATGGCTACACCTTC. It yields the protein CASSSGQGDYGYTF. V and J are TRBV28 and TRBJ1-2, with TRBD1 matching 10 bases. This CDR3 has 14 residues. V shed 4 bases and J 3 bases; nucleotides not matched to a gene: 2. CDR1 is MDHEN, CDR2 SYDVKM, per germline.

This rearrangement joins TRBV5-1 to TRBJ2-1; 7 bases match TRBD2. Trimming removed 0 bases from V and 5 bases from J; junction bases left unmatched: 5. Looked up from germline, CDR1 is SGHRS and CDR2 is YFSETQ. CDR3 length: 15 residues. The CDR3 coding sequence is TGCGCCAGCAGCTTGGTGGCGGGAGCGAACAATGAGCAGTTCTTC. It yields the protein CASSLVAGANNEQFF.

The genes are TRBV20-1 and TRBJ1-4; D is unresolved. Looked up from germline, CDR1 is DFQATT and CDR2 is SNEGSKA (reference sequence). V was pared by 3 bases and J by 4 bases, with 9 bases between. The CDR3 totals 13 residues. DNA for the CDR3: TGCAGTGCTAGTTCGGGTTTTAATGAAAAACTGTTTTTT. Translated: CSASSGFNEKLFF.

Note on this clone: Other DNA sequences in the same sample also yield this CDR3. The CDR3: CASSLAREETQYF. CDR3 nucleotides: TGTGCCAGCAGTCTGGCGCGGGAAGAGACCCAGTACTTC. V usage is TRBV7-3 and J usage is TRBJ2-5; possibly TRBD2 for D (5 bases). Germline CDR1 and CDR2: SGHTA and FQGTGA. V lost 6 bases and J lost 3, with 11 bases in between. The CDR3 is 13 amino acids.

This clone was detected once. The gene calls are TRBV5-4 and TRBJ2-1, with TRBD1 identical over 7 bases. Germline V gene sequence: CDR1 SGHNT, CDR2 YYREEE (reference sequence). V dropped 3 bases and J dropped 7; count of bases not matched to a gene: 13. This CDR3 has 16 residues. The CDR3 protein is CASSSGQALRENEQFF. The CDR3 region has the DNA TGTGCCAGCAGCTCCGGACAGGCCTTGAGGGAGAATGAGCAGTTCTTC.

The genes are TRBV5-4 and TRBJ1-2, with TRBD1 identical over 8 bases. Germline loops: CDR1 SGHNT, CDR2 YYREEE (reference sequence). The junction had 5 bases not matched to a gene; V was cut back by 0 bases and J by 4 bases. The CDR3 is 15 residues long. The CDR3 sequence: CASSLETGGFYGYTF. CDR3 DNA sequence: TGTGCCAGCAGCTTGGAAACAGGGGGATTCTATGGCTACACCTTC.

The chain uses TRBV27 and TRBJ1-5; tentatively, D is TRBD1 (6 bases). Trimming left V 4 bases short and J 3 bases short, with 13 bases between. CDR1 and CDR2 (germline): MNHEY, SMNVEV (reference sequence). The CDR3 contains 15 residues. This chain's CDR3 is CASSYIGQNNQPQHF. CDR3 in DNA: TGTGCCAGCAGTTACATTGGACAGAACAATCAGCCCCAGCATTTT.

This clone showed up just once. The DNA for the CDR3 is TGTGCCAGCACTTACGGGACTTCAGGCACCGGGGAGCTGTTTTTT. Encoded protein: CASTYGTSGTGELFF. This chain joins TRBV27 and TRBJ2-2, with D maybe TRBD2 (6 bases). Germline-derived CDR1 and CDR2 are MNHEY and SMNVEV (reference sequence). This CDR3 spans 15 amino acids. The V gene lost 7 bases and the J gene lost 4 bases, with 16 bases spanning the gap.

This chain links TRBV13 with TRBJ2-5, with 8 positions matching TRBD2. Trimming removed 5 bases from V and 5 bases from J; junction bases left unmatched: 13. Germline-derived CDR1 and CDR2 are PRHDT and FYEKMQ (reference sequence). The length of the CDR3 is 16 residues. The CDR3 DNA is TGTGCCAGCAGCATCCTTGGGCGGGAGGAGGTCGAGACCCAGTACTTC. Protein product: CASSILGREEVETQYF. The whole variable domain, filled in from reference TRBV13 and TRBJ2-5, reads AAGVIQSPRHLIKEKRETATLKCYPIPRHDTVYWYQQGPGQDPQFLISFYEKMQSDKGSIPDRFSAQQFSDYHSELNMSSLELGDSALYFCASSILGREEVETQYFGPGTRLLVL.